This T cell receptor (beta chain) appears in the sequencing data of a study of T cells in Graves' hyperthyroidism and ophthalmopathy. Study conclusions and caveats: Ophthalmopathy and stable hyperthyroidism were separated by a 13 V-J model.

Fresh 10 ml peripheral blood yielded PBMCs. This clonotype was counted at least ten times. Antigen specificity is unknown. Amplified regions were TCR beta CDR3 sequences from RNA transcripts. HTBI primers were used for first-round RT-PCR of the TCR CDR3. TCRdb re-called the multiplex PCR reads with MiXCR, one entry per CDR3 protein. Here the sample spans some 460,000 distinct CDR3 sequences, less than 20% being singletons. Input material: blood. This sequence originates from a woman aged 18-29 years with Graves' hyperthyroidism.

The CDR3 here is CASSEHRIRNEQYF. The CDR3 coding sequence is TGTGCCAGCAGTGAACACAGAATAAGGAACGAGCAGTACTTC. The chain joins TRBV2 to TRBJ2-7; D is undetermined. V shed 2 bases and J shed 5 bases, with 13 bases lying between them. The CDR3 consists of 14 residues. Germline V gene data show CDR1 as SNHLY and CDR2 as FYNNEI.